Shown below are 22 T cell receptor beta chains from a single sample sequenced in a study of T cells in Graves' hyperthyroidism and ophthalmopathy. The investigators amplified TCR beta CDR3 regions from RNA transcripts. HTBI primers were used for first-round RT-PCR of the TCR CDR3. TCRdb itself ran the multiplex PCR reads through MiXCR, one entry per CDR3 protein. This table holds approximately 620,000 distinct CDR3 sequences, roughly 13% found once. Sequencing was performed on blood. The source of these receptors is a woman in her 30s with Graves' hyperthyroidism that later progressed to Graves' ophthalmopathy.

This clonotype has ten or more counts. CDR3 sequence reads: CASSLGPHRGTSPLHF. Here the CDR3 DNA reads TGTGCCAGCAGTTTAGGACCCCACAGGGGGACTTCACCCCTCCACTTT. The chain uses TRBV12-3 or TRBV12-4 and TRBJ1-6; TRBD1 matches at 8 bases. The CDR3 totals 16 residues. V lost 1 base and J lost 9; bases outside the gene matches: 8.

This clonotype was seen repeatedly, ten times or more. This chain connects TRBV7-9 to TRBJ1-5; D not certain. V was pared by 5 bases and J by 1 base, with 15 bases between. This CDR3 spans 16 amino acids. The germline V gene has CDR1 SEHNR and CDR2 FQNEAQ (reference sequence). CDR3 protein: CASSPAGGNSNQPQHF. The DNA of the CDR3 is TGTGCCAGCAGCCCCGCAGGCGGCAACAGCAATCAGCCCCAGCATTTT.

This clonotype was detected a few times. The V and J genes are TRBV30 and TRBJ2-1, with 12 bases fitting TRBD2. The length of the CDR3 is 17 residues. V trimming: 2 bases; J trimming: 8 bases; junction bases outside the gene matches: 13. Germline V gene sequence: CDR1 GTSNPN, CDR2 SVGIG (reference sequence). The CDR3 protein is CAWSSSSSGRARDEQFF. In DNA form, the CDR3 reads TGTGCCTGGAGTTCTTCATCTAGCGGGAGGGCCAGAGATGAGCAGTTCTTC. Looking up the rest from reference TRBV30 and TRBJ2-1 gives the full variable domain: SQTIHQWPATLVQPVGSPLSLECTVEGTSNPNLYWYRQAAGRGLQLLFYSVGIGQISSEVPQNLSASRPQDRQFILSSKKLLLSDSGFYLCAWSSSSSGRARDEQFFGPGTRLTVL.

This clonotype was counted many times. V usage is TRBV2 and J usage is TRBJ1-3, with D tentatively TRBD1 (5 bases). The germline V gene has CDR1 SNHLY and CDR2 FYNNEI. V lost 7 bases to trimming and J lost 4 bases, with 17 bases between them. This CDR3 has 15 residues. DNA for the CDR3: TGTGCCAGCATCATAGACAGAATGCTCGGAAACACCATATATTTT. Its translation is CASIIDRMLGNTIYF.

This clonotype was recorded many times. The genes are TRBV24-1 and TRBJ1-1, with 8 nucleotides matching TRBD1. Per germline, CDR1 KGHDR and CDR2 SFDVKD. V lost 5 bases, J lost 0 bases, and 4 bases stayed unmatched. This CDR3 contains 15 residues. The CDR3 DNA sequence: TGTGCCACCAGTGGGACAGGGTCCATGAACACTGAAGCTTTCTTT. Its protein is CATSGTGSMNTEAFF.

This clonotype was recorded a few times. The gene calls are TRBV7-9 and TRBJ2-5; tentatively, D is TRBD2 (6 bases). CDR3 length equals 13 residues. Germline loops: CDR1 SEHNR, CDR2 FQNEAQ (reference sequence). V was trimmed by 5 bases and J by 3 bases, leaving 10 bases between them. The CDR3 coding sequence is TGTGCCAGCAGCCAGCCGGGAGAAGAGACCCAGTACTTC. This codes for CASSQPGEETQYF.

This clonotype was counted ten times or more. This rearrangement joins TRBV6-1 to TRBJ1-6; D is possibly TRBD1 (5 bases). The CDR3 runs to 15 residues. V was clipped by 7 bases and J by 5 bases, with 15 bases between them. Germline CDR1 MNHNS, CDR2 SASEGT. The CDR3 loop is CASNRAGQDNSPLHF. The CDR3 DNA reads TGTGCCAGCAATAGGGCAGGGCAGGATAATTCACCCCTCCACTTT.

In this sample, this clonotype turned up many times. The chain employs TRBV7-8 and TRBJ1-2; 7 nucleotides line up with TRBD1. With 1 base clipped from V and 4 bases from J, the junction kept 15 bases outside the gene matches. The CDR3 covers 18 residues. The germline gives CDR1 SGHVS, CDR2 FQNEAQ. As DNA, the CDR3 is TGTGCCAGCAGCTTAGGTGCCCTGACAGGGTACGTGAGCTATGGCTACACCTTC. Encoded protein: CASSLGALTGYVSYGYTF.

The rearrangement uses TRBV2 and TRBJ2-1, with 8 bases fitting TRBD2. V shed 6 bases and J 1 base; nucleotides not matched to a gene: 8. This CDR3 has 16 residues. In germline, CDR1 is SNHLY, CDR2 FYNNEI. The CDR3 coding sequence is TGTGCCAGCAGCCCTTGGACTAGCAGGTCCTACAATGAGCAGTTCTTC. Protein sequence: CASSPWTSRSYNEQFF.

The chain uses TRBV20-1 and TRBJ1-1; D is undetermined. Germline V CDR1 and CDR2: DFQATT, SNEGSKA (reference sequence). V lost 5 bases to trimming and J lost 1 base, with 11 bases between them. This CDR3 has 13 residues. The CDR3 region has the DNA TGCAGTGCTTCTTACATTCGGAACACTGAAGCTTTCTTT. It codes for CSASYIRNTEAFF.

CDR3 sequence (DNA): TGCAGTGCATTGACAGGGGGCTACGAGCAGTACTTC. Amino acid sequence: CSALTGGYEQYF. The rearrangement links TRBV20-1 to TRBJ2-7; 9 bases are a match to TRBD1. Germline values: CDR1 DFQATT, CDR2 SNEGSKA (reference sequence). The CDR3 is 12 amino acids. The junction had 3 bases not matched to a gene; V was cut back by 6 bases and J by 3 bases.

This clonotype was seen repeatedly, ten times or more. The CDR3 region is CSARALPRGVEMTDTQYF. Here the CDR3 DNA reads TGCAGTGCTAGAGCTCTACCCCGCGGGGTTGAGATGACAGATACGCAGTATTTT. The chain combines TRBV20-1 with TRBJ2-3; tentatively, D is TRBD2 (6 bases). Germline CDR1 reads DFQATT; CDR2 reads SNEGSKA (reference sequence). The CDR3 sequence is 18 residues long. The V end lost 1 base, the J end lost 3 bases, and 23 bases lay between the germline ends.

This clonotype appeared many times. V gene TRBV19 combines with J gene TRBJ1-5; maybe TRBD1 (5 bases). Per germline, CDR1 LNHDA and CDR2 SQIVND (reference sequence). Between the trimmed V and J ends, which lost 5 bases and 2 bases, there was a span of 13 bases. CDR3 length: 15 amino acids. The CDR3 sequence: CASSQGGVGNQPQHF. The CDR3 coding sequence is TGTGCCAGTAGTCAGGGCGGGGTGGGCAATCAGCCCCAGCATTTT.

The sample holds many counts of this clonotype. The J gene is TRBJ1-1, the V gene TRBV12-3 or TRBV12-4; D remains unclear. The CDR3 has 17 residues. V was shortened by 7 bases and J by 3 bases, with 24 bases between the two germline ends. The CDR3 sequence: CASTPAGMAGTHTEAFF. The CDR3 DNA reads TGTGCCAGCACCCCTGCGGGAATGGCAGGCACCCACACTGAAGCTTTCTTT.

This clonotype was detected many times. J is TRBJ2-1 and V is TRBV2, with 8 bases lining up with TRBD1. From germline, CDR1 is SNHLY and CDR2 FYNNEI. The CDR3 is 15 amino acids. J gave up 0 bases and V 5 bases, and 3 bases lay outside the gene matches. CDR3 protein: CASSRQGSSYNEQFF. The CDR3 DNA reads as TGTGCCAGCAGTCGACAGGGGAGCTCCTACAATGAGCAGTTCTTC.

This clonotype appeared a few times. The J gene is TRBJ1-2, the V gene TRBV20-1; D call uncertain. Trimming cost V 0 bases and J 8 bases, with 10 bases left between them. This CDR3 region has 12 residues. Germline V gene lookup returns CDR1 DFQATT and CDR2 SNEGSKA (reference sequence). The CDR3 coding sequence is TGCAGTGCTAGAGATCCCGGAGGCGGCTACACCTTC. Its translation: CSARDPGGGYTF.

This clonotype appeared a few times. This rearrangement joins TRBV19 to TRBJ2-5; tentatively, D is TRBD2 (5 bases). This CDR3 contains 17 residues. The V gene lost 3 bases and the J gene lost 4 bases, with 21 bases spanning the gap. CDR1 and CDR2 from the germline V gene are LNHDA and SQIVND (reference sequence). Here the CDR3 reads CASSMALFRRVAETQYF. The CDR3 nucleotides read TGTGCCAGTAGTATGGCCCTGTTCAGGCGGGTTGCAGAGACCCAGTACTTC.

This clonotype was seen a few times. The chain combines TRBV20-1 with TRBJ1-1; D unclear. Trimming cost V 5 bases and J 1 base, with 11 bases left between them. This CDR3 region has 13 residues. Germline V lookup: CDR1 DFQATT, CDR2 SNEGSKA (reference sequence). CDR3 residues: CSAWAAENTEAFF. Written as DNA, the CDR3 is TGCAGTGCTTGGGCAGCCGAGAACACTGAAGCTTTCTTT.

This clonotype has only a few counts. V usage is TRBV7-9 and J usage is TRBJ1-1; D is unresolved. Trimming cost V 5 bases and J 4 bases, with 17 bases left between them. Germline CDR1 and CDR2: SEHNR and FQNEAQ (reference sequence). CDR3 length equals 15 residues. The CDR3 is CASSTKGFAVTEAFF. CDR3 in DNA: TGTGCCAGCAGCACAAAGGGATTTGCGGTCACTGAAGCTTTCTTT.

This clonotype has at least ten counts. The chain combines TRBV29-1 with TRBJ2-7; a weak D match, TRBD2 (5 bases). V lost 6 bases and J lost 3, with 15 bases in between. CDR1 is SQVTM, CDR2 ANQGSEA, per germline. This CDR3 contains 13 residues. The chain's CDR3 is CSVPGRDGYEQYF. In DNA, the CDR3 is TGCAGCGTCCCCGGTCGGGATGGCTACGAGCAGTACTTC.

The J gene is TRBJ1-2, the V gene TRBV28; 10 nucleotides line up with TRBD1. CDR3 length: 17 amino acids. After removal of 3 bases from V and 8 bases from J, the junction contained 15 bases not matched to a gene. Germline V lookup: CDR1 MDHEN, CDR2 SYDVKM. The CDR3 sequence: CASSLTGTGAISDGYTF. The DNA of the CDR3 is TGTGCCAGCAGTTTGACCGGGACAGGGGCGATTTCTGACGGCTACACCTTC.

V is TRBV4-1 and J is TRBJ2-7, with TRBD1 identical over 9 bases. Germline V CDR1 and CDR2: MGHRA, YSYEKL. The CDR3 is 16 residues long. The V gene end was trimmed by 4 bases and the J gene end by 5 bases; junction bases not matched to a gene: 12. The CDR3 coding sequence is TGCGCCAGCAGCCGATCCCTCCGGGACAGGGCCAACGAGCAGTACTTC. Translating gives CASSRSLRDRANEQYF.